This T cell receptor (beta chain) was recorded in a study of cytomegalovirus exposure and HLA in healthy donors. The PCR contained 60 Vbeta and 13 Jbeta primers. The repertoire was sequenced with immunoSEQ multiplex PCR; TCRdb's copy has only in-frame clones and lacks some. The top ten hold roughly 1% of the sample, which has around 200,000 clones, more than 85% seen once. The ends were cut back, 0 bases at V and 2 bases at J, with 14 bases in the middle. The germline V gene has CDR1 MNHEY and CDR2 SVGAGI. The length of the CDR3 is 16 residues. This TCR was recovered from a woman between 18 and 29 years old in good health and CMV-seronegative. The sample was PBMCs. The V call is TRBV6-5, the J call TRBJ2-7; unclear D gene. CDR3 DNA sequence: TGTGCCAGCAGTTACTCCCGACATTCACTTCCCTACGAGCAGTACTTC. This codes for CASSYSRHSLPYEQYF.